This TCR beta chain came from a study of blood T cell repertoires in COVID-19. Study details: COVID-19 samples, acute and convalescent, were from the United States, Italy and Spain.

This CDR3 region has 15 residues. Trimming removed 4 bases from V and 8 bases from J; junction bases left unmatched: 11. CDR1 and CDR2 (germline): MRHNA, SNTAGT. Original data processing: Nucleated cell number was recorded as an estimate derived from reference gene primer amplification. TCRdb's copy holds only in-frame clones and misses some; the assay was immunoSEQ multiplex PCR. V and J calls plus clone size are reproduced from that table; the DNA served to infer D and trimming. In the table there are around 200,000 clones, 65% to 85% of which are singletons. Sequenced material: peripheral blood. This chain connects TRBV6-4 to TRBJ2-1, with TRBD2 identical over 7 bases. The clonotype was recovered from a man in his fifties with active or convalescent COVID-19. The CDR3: CASSVLPTSTDEQFF. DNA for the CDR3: TGTGCCAGCAGTGTCCTCCCGACTAGCACGGATGAGCAGTTCTTC.